This T cell receptor beta chain was sequenced for a study of PD-1 blockade in classical Hodgkin lymphoma. Overall study findings and caveats: It was CD4+ TCR diversity, not CD8+, that rose significantly by C4D1. Those patients who began receiving nivolumab less than 1 year after ASCT had lower diversity, and they were excluded.

Points on this clone: Its antigen is currently unknown.

V trimming: 4 bases; J trimming: 5 bases; junction bases outside the gene matches: 1. The germline CDR1 and CDR2 sequences are MGHRA and YSYEKL. CDR3 length equals 15 residues. Produced via immunoSEQ multiplex PCR; TCRdb's table is partial and in-frame only. This table has 95,000 to 100,000 clones, around 89% appearing once. Patients all relapsed after autologous stem cell transplantation, and there was variation in brentuximab vedotin exposure. The rearrangement joins TRBV4-1 to TRBJ2-5, with 16 bases fitting TRBD2. The TCR comes from a human donor with classical Hodgkin lymphoma. The sample consisted of peripheral blood mononuclear cells (PBMCs), taken before the second cycle of nivolumab. Here the CDR3 reads CASSPGLAGGETQYF. As DNA, the CDR3 is TGCGCCAGCAGCCCGGGACTAGCGGGGGGGGAGACCCAGTACTTC.